This T cell receptor beta chain is from a study of blood T cell repertoires in COVID-19 (TCRdb year 2020). As for the study more broadly: Samples from collaborators originated in the United States, Italy and Spain and spanned both the acute and convalescent phases of COVID-19. The prospective study material was composed of cDNA or gDNA derived from T cells, B-cell-depleted T cells, or PBMCs. Subjects who had been exposed to COVID-19, were actively infected with it, or had recovered from it provided the deeply sampled blood TCRbeta repertoires that made up the dataset. The repertoires were released in a freely available public database meant as a resource for research on the immune response to SARS-CoV-2. Samples came from the ongoing ImmuneRACE study (first 160 participants) plus 1,254 subjects from 6 global collaborators. Nearly every sample came with metadata listing a de-identified subject ID, COVID-19 status, age in years and sex. Where HLA class I and class II types were available, the types were taken from metadata supplied by the sample provider, not from assay-based typing. Summary of the overall study and its limitations: Clinical and demographic metadata were provided uncurated, with the amount varying by source and participant.

Remarks on this clone: Its target antigen remains unknown. No much larger clonotype is one base removed from it; base qualities were not supplied.

The immunoSEQ Assay, a bias-controlled multiplex PCR, was used to amplify TCRbeta CDR3 regions from genomic DNA. On the authors' methods: The number of nucleated cells in each sample was estimated by amplification of reference gene primers within the assay. To quantify the absolute abundance of each unique TCRbeta CDR3 rearrangement, sequence reads were collapsed and filtered. For each sample, productive Simpson clonality was calculated as the square root of Simpson's diversity index over productive rearrangements. Imported from immuneACCESS, the table was reduced by TCRdb to in-frame sequences with V and J called. These copies leave out some clones; in studies compared against another copy, an unresolved V gene accounts for under half, and the cause of the remainder is not known. That table is the source of V, J and clone size, and D and trimming were worked out from the DNA. The sample table contains 130,000 to 150,000 clones; only one count was recorded for approximately 88% of them. More than 0.8% of the sample is taken by the ten largest.

Spanning cysteine to phenylalanine, the CDR3 consists of 15 amino acids. The CDR3 DNA has 45 bases and is translated from base 1. Looking up the germline V gene yields CDR1 SGDLS and CDR2 YYNGEE. Deletion took 1 base off V and 1 base off J, with a span of 9 bases between the germline ends. The collaborating institutions used their own protocols to collect whole blood in K2EDTA tubes. For TCRbeta analysis, collaborator samples were shipped as frozen whole blood, as isolated PBMCs, or as DNA extracted from either sample type. This chain is built from TRBV9 and TRBJ2-1, and perhaps TRBD1 as D gene, on 5 matching bases. Sequenced input: peripheral blood. The clonotype was recovered from a woman in her forties or fifties with acute or convalescent COVID-19. The nucleotide sequence reads as follows: TGTGCCAGCAGCGTAATAGGGGCGTCCTACAATGAGCAGTTCTTC. This yields the protein CASSVIGASYNEQFF.